Shown below are 16 T cell receptor beta chains from a single sample sequenced in a study of T cells in Graves' hyperthyroidism and ophthalmopathy. RNA transcripts provided the source from which TCR beta CDR3 regions were amplified. First-round RT-PCR of the TCR CDR3 relied on the HTBI primer set. Each CDR3 protein gets one entry after TCRdb re-called the multiplex PCR reads with MiXCR. The sample lists around 300,000 distinct CDR3 sequences, roughly an eighth occurring once. What was sequenced was blood. These receptor sequences come from a middle-aged woman with Graves' ophthalmopathy.

This clonotype was counted between two and nine times. J is TRBJ1-1 and V is TRBV19; D is unresolved. This CDR3 spans 12 amino acids. The V end lost 3 bases, the J end lost 8 bases, and 10 bases lay between the germline ends. The germline CDR1 and CDR2 sequences are LNHDA and SQIVND (reference sequence). The CDR3 reads CASSIWGMEAFF. In DNA form, the CDR3 reads TGTGCCAGTAGTATCTGGGGAATGGAAGCTTTCTTT.

At least ten counts were recorded for this clonotype. This chain connects TRBV2 to TRBJ2-3; 10 bases match TRBD2. The CDR3 length is 14 residues. V lost 7 bases to trimming and J lost 3 bases; unmatched junction nucleotides: 4. Germline CDR1 is SNHLY and CDR2 is FYNNEI. CDR3 DNA sequence: TGTGCCAGCAAAAAGCGGGAGGGGACAGATACGCAGTATTTT. Translating it yields CASKKREGTDTQYF.

As regards this clonotype: Germline is not matched at one junction end, which may reflect a read error. The J gene is TRBJ1-1, the V gene TRBV4-1, with D tentatively TRBD1 (5 bases). In germline, CDR1 is MGHRA, CDR2 YSYEKL. The CDR3 is 14 residues long. The CDR3 is CASTDPRGNTEALF. In DNA form, the CDR3 reads TGCGCCAGCACCGACCCGAGGGGCAACACTGAAGCTTTGTTT.

A few counts support this clonotype. The chain uses TRBV5-1 and TRBJ2-5; TRBD2 agrees at 9 bases. The CDR3 runs 16 residues. Per the germline V gene, CDR1 is SGHRS and CDR2 is YFSETQ. V lost 0 bases to trimming and J lost 1 base; unmatched junction nucleotides: 4. CDR3 residues: CASSLGRGGPQETQYF. The CDR3, as DNA: TGCGCCAGCAGCTTGGGGCGGGGGGGCCCCCAAGAGACCCAGTACTTC.

The chain carries TRBV10-2 and TRBJ1-2; D perhaps matches TRBD1 (5 bases). Germline-derived CDR1 and CDR2 are WSHSY and SAAADI. The V and J ends lost 0 bases and 6 bases respectively, with 11 bases between them. The CDR3 has 14 amino acids. CDR3 residues: CASSESDTQDGYTF. Written as DNA, the CDR3 is TGCGCCAGCAGTGAGTCGGACACCCAAGATGGCTACACCTTC.

This chain joins TRBV2 and TRBJ2-4; a possible D gene is TRBD2 (5 bases). Germline loops: CDR1 SNHLY, CDR2 FYNNEI. The length of the CDR3 is 12 residues. With 3 bases removed from V and 10 bases from J, the gap between germline ends came to 10 bases. The CDR3 DNA follows: TGTGCCAGCAGTGACGCGGGCGGGATTCAGTACTTC. Residues: CASSDAGGIQYF.

This clonotype was recorded at least ten times. The chain recombines TRBV28 with TRBJ2-5, with 7 bases that match TRBD2. The length of the CDR3 is 16 residues. V shed 6 bases, J shed 0 bases, and the junction held 10 bases outside the gene matches. CDR1 and CDR2 from the germline V gene are MDHEN and SYDVKM. CDR3 nucleotides: TGTGCCAGCAGCTCATTCAGCGGGGAGTACCAAGAGACCCAGTACTTC. It is translated as CASSSFSGEYQETQYF.

This clonotype showed up many times. The genes are TRBV28 and TRBJ1-5; the D is unclear. This CDR3 is 14 amino acids long. Germline values: CDR1 MDHEN, CDR2 SYDVKM. Trimming took 6 bases from V and 3 from J, leaving 12 bases between them. CDR3 amino acids: CASSVAGNNQPQHF. CDR3 DNA: TGTGCCAGCAGCGTGGCGGGGAACAATCAGCCCCAGCATTTT.

This clonotype appeared a few times. The gene calls are TRBV24-1 and TRBJ2-5, with D perhaps TRBD1 (6 bases). This CDR3 comprises 16 residues. Germline V gives CDR1 KGHDR, CDR2 SFDVKD. V gave up 1 base and J gave up 5 bases, with 16 bases separating them. CDR3 protein: CATSDFSDSRPETQYF. In DNA, the CDR3 is TGTGCCACCAGTGATTTTTCGGACAGTCGGCCGGAGACCCAGTACTTC.

This clonotype was seen a few times. The chain carries TRBV7-8 and TRBJ2-5, with TRBD1 identical over 7 bases. Per the germline V gene, CDR1 is SGHVS and CDR2 is FQNEAQ. The CDR3 is 14 residues long. V was pared by 5 bases and J by 4 bases, with 7 bases of the junction left unmatched. CDR3 bases: TGTGCCAGCAGCCCGCGACAGGGTTCAGAGACCCAGTACTTC. Translating gives CASSPRQGSETQYF.

The sample holds a few counts of this clonotype. V usage is TRBV19 and J usage is TRBJ1-2; 8 nucleotides agree with TRBD1. CDR1 and CDR2 (germline): LNHDA, SQIVND (reference sequence). V shed 6 bases and J 6 bases; nucleotides not matched to a gene: 6. CDR3 length equals 13 residues. The CDR3 coding sequence is TGTGCCAGTAGAACCGGGACAGGCGATGGCTACACCTTC. Amino acid sequence: CASRTGTGDGYTF.

This clonotype has a count of ten or more. As DNA, the CDR3 is TGTGCCAGTAGTATCCGGACTAGCGGGGGCGGGGAGCAGTTCTTC. Encoded protein: CASSIRTSGGGEQFF. This chain links TRBV19 with TRBJ2-1, with 13 nucleotides matching TRBD2. In germline, CDR1 is LNHDA, CDR2 SQIVND (reference sequence). The CDR3 is 15 residues long. The ends lost 3 bases at V and 10 bases at J; junction bases unmatched: 6.

The gene calls are TRBV7-9 and TRBJ1-6; a weak D match, TRBD1 (6 bases). The CDR3 runs to 14 residues. From germline, CDR1 is SEHNR and CDR2 FQNEAQ (reference sequence). The ends were cut back, 5 bases at V and 9 bases at J, with 14 bases in the middle. This chain's CDR3 is CASSIGQRGSPLHF. CDR3 in DNA: TGTGCCAGCAGCATCGGACAGCGCGGTTCACCCCTCCACTTT.

This clonotype came up many times. This rearrangement joins TRBV6-1 to TRBJ1-1; the D gene is possibly TRBD1 (5 bases). V lost 1 base and J lost 1, with 7 bases in between. The CDR3 is 14 residues long. Germline V gene lookup returns CDR1 MNHNS and CDR2 SASEGT. CDR3 residues: CASSEGGANTEAFF. The DNA for the CDR3 is TGTGCCAGCAGTGAAGGGGGCGCGAACACTGAAGCTTTCTTT.

This clonotype showed up just a few times. The chain joins TRBV20-1 to TRBJ1-2, with 9 bases that match TRBD1. The CDR3 loop spans 15 amino acids. J gave up 8 bases and V 6 bases, and 16 bases lay outside the gene matches. Germline values: CDR1 DFQATT, CDR2 SNEGSKA (reference sequence). The CDR3 sequence is CSAQPAGQGVGGYTF. Here the CDR3 DNA reads TGCAGTGCCCAGCCCGCGGGACAGGGAGTAGGCGGCTACACCTTC.

This clonotype has at least ten counts. This sequence joins TRBV20-1 and TRBJ2-7; D not resolved. V dropped 6 bases and J dropped 2 bases, with 14 bases sitting between them. The CDR3 contains 13 residues. In germline, CDR1 is DFQATT, CDR2 SNEGSKA (reference sequence). CDR3 in DNA: TGCAGTGCCCAACTCGACATCGCCTACGAGCAGTACTTC. Translated, it gives CSAQLDIAYEQYF.